Shown below are 21 T cell receptor beta chains from a single sample sequenced in a study of T-cell memory formation after mild COVID-19. TCRdb passed the 5' RACE reads through MiXCR, listing each CDR3 protein once. The table shows about 560,000 distinct CDR3 sequences, with about 18% occurring only once. The sequenced sample was PBMCs or a T cell subset sorted from them (not recorded which). Receptors were obtained from an adult woman who had mild COVID-19 (a few samples of this study predate the infection). Cell type and time point are not known.

The chain carries TRBV24-1 and TRBJ1-2; D ambiguous. Germline lookup yields CDR1 KGHDR and CDR2 SFDVKD. The V end lost 3 bases, the J end lost 8 bases, and 9 bases lay between the germline ends. The CDR3 extends over 12 amino acids. In DNA form, the CDR3 reads TGTGCCACCAGTGATCCCGCGAGGGGCTACACCTTC. Translation: CATSDPARGYTF.

The CDR3 sequence: CASSLGEDRGTDTQYF. In DNA, the CDR3 is TGCGCCAGCAGCCTCGGCGAGGACAGGGGGACAGATACGCAGTATTTT. The chain recombines TRBV4-1 with TRBJ2-3, with 10 bases lining up with TRBD1. The CDR3 is 16 residues long. J was trimmed by 3 bases and V by 4 bases; bases with no gene match: 7. Germline-derived CDR1 and CDR2 are MGHRA and YSYEKL.

CDR3 sequence (DNA): TGCAGTGCTAGCCCTAGCGGGGGGCTAAGCTCCTACAATGAGCAGTTCTTC. Translating it yields CSASPSGGLSSYNEQFF. The rearrangement links TRBV20-1 to TRBJ2-1; 11 bases match TRBD2. The CDR3 covers 17 residues. CDR1 and CDR2 (germline): DFQATT, SNEGSKA (reference sequence). The V gene end was trimmed by 3 bases and the J gene end by 0 bases; junction bases not matched to a gene: 7.

The rearrangement uses TRBV6-5 and TRBJ2-5; 10 bases align to TRBD2. CDR3 length: 15 residues. Unmatched junction bases numbered 8, after V lost 5 bases and J lost 5 bases. Germline V gene sequence: CDR1 MNHEY, CDR2 SVGAGI. CDR3: CASSPIAGGIETQYF. CDR3 coding DNA: TGTGCCAGCAGTCCTATAGCGGGAGGAATTGAGACCCAGTACTTC.

This clonotype was seen more than once but under ten times. The genes are TRBV28 and TRBJ2-1, with no clear D. The V gene's germline CDR1 is MDHEN and CDR2 SYDVKM. V dropped 4 bases and J dropped 4 bases, with 17 bases sitting between them. This CDR3 region has 16 residues. The DNA for the CDR3 is TGTGCCAGCAGTTCCAGCTTTGCGGTTTTATACAATGAGCAGTTCTTC. It yields the protein CASSSSFAVLYNEQFF.

CDR3 DNA sequence: TGCAGTGCTAGAGTAATGACAGGGGGCGACTATGGCTACACCTTC. This encodes CSARVMTGGDYGYTF. The J gene is TRBJ1-2, the V gene TRBV20-1, with 10 bases identical to TRBD1. The CDR3 is 15 residues long. Per germline, CDR1 DFQATT and CDR2 SNEGSKA (reference sequence). With 1 base clipped from V and 3 bases from J, the junction kept 5 bases outside the gene matches.

This clonotype was recorded a few times. V and J are TRBV7-9 and TRBJ1-5, with D possibly TRBD1 on 5 matching bases. CDR1 SEHNR and CDR2 FQNEAQ come from the germline V gene (reference sequence). The CDR3 has 16 residues. Trimming shortened V by 5 bases and J by 1 base, and 15 bases separated the two germline ends. The CDR3 nucleotides are TGTGCCAGCAGCGTAGACTGGGGGGAGAGCAATCAGCCCCAGCATTTT. Translation gives CASSVDWGESNQPQHF.

This clonotype turned up a few times. The CDR3 sequence is CASRITGARQNTEAFF. The DNA for the CDR3 is TGTGCCAGTAGAATAACAGGGGCCCGGCAGAACACTGAAGCTTTCTTT. The rearrangement uses TRBV19 and TRBJ1-1; TRBD1 matches 7 bases. The CDR3 covers 16 residues. J lost 1 base, V lost 6 bases, and 11 bases had no gene match. Germline V CDR1 and CDR2: LNHDA, SQIVND (reference sequence).

This clonotype has a handful of counts. The chain links TRBV6-2 or TRBV6-3 to TRBJ2-7; the match to TRBD2 covers 12 bases. The CDR3 loop spans 17 amino acids. J lost 5 bases, V lost 0 bases, and 8 bases had no gene match. Germline assignment: CDR1 MNHEY and CDR2 SVGEGT. The CDR3 here is CASSYSRTSGIGDEQYF. CDR3 bases: TGTGCCAGCAGTTACTCGCGGACTAGCGGGATCGGAGACGAGCAGTACTTC.

A few counts support this clonotype. The chain couples TRBV9 to TRBJ2-1, with D perhaps matching TRBD2 (7 bases). This CDR3 has 18 residues. The germline V gene encodes CDR1 SGDLS and CDR2 YYNGEE. The V end was cut by 0 bases, the J end by 8 bases, with 24 bases between. The CDR3 DNA reads TGTGCCAGCAGCGTAGATAGTCCCGAGGGGGGGCCGGGGGATGAGCAGTTCTTC. Translating gives CASSVDSPEGGPGDEQFF.

This chain connects TRBV12-3 or TRBV12-4 to TRBJ1-2; the D gene is possibly TRBD1 (6 bases). V was shortened by 5 bases and J by 0 bases, with 16 bases between the two germline ends. The CDR3 has 16 residues. In DNA form, the CDR3 reads TGTGCCAGCAGTCCCCTTAGGACAGTAGCTAACTATGGCTACACCTTC. Translated: CASSPLRTVANYGYTF.

There are a few counts of this clonotype. This rearrangement joins TRBV12-3 or TRBV12-4 to TRBJ1-1; possible D gene TRBD1, 6 bases. This CDR3 contains 13 residues. V shed 2 bases and J shed 6 bases, with 10 bases lying between them. The CDR3 bases are TGTGCCAGCAGTTTAAAGGAGGGGGCTGAAGCTTTCTTT. Its translation is CASSLKEGAEAFF.

At least ten counts were recorded for this clonotype. This chain uses TRBV7-2 with TRBJ1-1; maybe TRBD1 (5 bases). The CDR3 is made up of 13 amino acids. Trimming stripped 4 bases from V and 3 bases from J, with 9 bases between. Germline values: CDR1 SGHTA, CDR2 FQGNSA. The CDR3 nucleotides are TGTGCCAGCAGCTGGCAGGGCTACACTGAAGCTTTCTTT. Translated: CASSWQGYTEAFF.

The V gene is TRBV7-2, the J gene TRBJ2-1, with a possible D match to TRBD1 (6 bases). Germline-derived CDR1 and CDR2 are SGHTA and FQGNSA. The CDR3 runs to 14 residues. Deletions cut 2 bases from V and 7 bases from J, with 12 bases between. The CDR3 nucleotides read TGTGCCAGCAGCTTACACAGGGTACAAAATGAGCAGTTCTTC. Protein product: CASSLHRVQNEQFF.

A few counts support this clonotype. The V call is TRBV5-4, the J call TRBJ2-6; 7 nucleotides align to TRBD1. This CDR3 is 17 amino acids long. J was trimmed by 0 bases and V by 5 bases; bases with no gene match: 8. From germline, CDR1 is SGHNT and CDR2 YYREEE (reference sequence). CDR3 region: CASRMSRDSSGANVLTF. The CDR3 nucleotides read TGTGCCAGCAGGATGTCCCGGGACAGCTCTGGGGCCAACGTCCTGACTTTC.

A few counts support this clonotype. This chain uses TRBV6-2 or TRBV6-3 with TRBJ1-2; D gene unclear. The V end was cut by 5 bases, the J end by 8 bases, with 15 bases between. The CDR3 covers 13 residues. Germline values: CDR1 MNHEY, CDR2 SVGEGT. CDR3 loop: CASSKDRIGGYTF. Written as DNA, the CDR3 is TGTGCCAGCAGTAAGGACCGGATTGGGGGCTACACCTTC.

V usage is TRBV19 and J usage is TRBJ2-1; tentatively, D is TRBD1 (7 bases). Trimming removed 3 bases from V and 3 bases from J, with 12 bases in between. The V gene's germline CDR1 is LNHDA and CDR2 SQIVND (reference sequence). This CDR3 spans 15 amino acids. CDR3 DNA sequence: TGTGCCAGTAGTATCAGGGGGGAGGTCTACAATGAGCAGTTCTTC. It encodes CASSIRGEVYNEQFF.

This clonotype came up many times. The rearrangement links TRBV12-3 or TRBV12-4 to TRBJ1-5, with D maybe TRBD1 (5 bases). This CDR3 has 13 amino acids. Deletions cut 6 bases from V and 4 bases from J, with 10 bases between. CDR3 bases: TGTGCCAGCAGCTTGGGGGAGAATCAGCCCCAGCATTTT. It is translated as CASSLGENQPQHF.

This clonotype was counted between two and nine times. The V and J genes are TRBV12-3 or TRBV12-4 and TRBJ1-2, with D hard to call. The CDR3 runs 14 residues. Trimming cost V 6 bases and J 5 bases, with 16 bases left between them. CDR3 amino acids: CASRPSGAWYGYTF. CDR3 bases: TGTGCCAGCAGGCCAAGCGGAGCGTGGTATGGCTACACCTTC.

This clonotype came up a few times. This chain connects TRBV20-1 to TRBJ2-3; D remains unclear. CDR3 length equals 10 residues. The germline CDR1 and CDR2 sequences are DFQATT and SNEGSKA (reference sequence). Trimming left V 7 bases short and J 4 bases short, with 6 bases between. CDR3 amino acids: CSVNSDTQYF. CDR3 bases: TGCAGTGTAAATTCAGATACGCAGTATTTT.

The chain carries TRBV7-9 and TRBJ1-2, with TRBD1 identical over 8 bases. The CDR3 covers 14 residues. Germline loops: CDR1 SEHNR, CDR2 FQNEAQ (reference sequence). V gave up 6 bases and J gave up 0 bases; unmatched junction bases: 3. The CDR3 DNA follows: TGTGCCAGCAGTCAGGGGGCTTCTAACTATGGCTACACCTTC. Translation: CASSQGASNYGYTF. Using reference TRBV7-9 and TRBJ1-2 for the parts outside the CDR3, the full variable domain is DTGVSQNPRHKITKRGQNVTFRCDPISEHNRLYWYRQTLGQGPEFLTYFQNEAQLEKSRLLSDRFSAERPKGSFSTLEIQRTEQGDSAMYLCASSQGASNYGYTFGSGTRLTVV.